The 6 T cell receptor beta chains given below trace back to one sample, sequenced in a study of OX40 agonist ivuxolimab in advanced cancers. Using immunoSEQ multiplex PCR, the repertoire was profiled, and TCRdb retains in-frame clones only, with some absent. The table lists 50,000 to 55,000 clones, about 90% of them singletons, with more than 1.5% in the top ten. Sequences were derived from CD4+ or CD8+ T cells sorted from blood, sampled in a trial of the OX40 agonist ivuxolimab. The receptors come from an adult with an advanced solid tumor such as melanoma, head and neck, liver or kidney cancer.

The rearrangement links TRBV30 to TRBJ1-4; the D gene is possibly TRBD1 (6 bases). Trimming stripped 0 bases from V and 10 bases from J, with 6 bases between. Per the germline V gene, CDR1 is GTSNPN and CDR2 is SVGIG (reference sequence). The CDR3 sequence is 11 residues long. The CDR3 coding sequence is TGTGCCTGGAGTGTAGGGGGAAAACTGTTTTTT. Encoded protein: CAWSVGGKLFF.

The chain has TRBV10-1 and TRBJ2-3, with 10 nucleotides matching TRBD2. The V and J ends lost 8 bases and 1 base, in that order; junction bases with no gene match: 15. The germline V gene encodes CDR1 WNHNN and CDR2 SYGVQD (reference sequence). CDR3 length: 18 residues. The CDR3 sequence is CASPGGLAGAPGTDTQYF. The CDR3 DNA sequence: TGCGCCAGCCCGGGGGGCCTAGCGGGAGCCCCGGGCACAGATACGCAGTATTTT.

The rearrangement links TRBV6-1 to TRBJ1-1, with TRBD1 matching over 8 bases. The V segment lost 2 bases and the J segment 1 base; nucleotides outside the gene matches: 9. Germline CDR1 and CDR2: MNHNS and SASEGT. This CDR3 has 17 residues. CDR3 sequence: CASSEMAAGGRNTEAFF. CDR3 nucleotide sequence: TGTGCCAGCAGTGAAATGGCGGCAGGGGGCAGGAACACTGAAGCTTTCTTT.

V usage is TRBV7-9 and J usage is TRBJ2-4, with D hard to call. The V and J ends lost 5 bases and 3 bases respectively, with 14 bases between them. CDR3 length: 15 amino acids. CDR1 is SEHNR, CDR2 FQNEAQ, per germline (reference sequence). CDR3 bases: TGTGCCAGCAGCCATTCTGGGGTGGGCAAAAACATTCAGTACTTC. It encodes CASSHSGVGKNIQYF.

The chain has TRBV11-2 and TRBJ2-5; 10 positions agree with TRBD1. CDR1 SGHAT and CDR2 FQNNGV come from the germline V gene. This CDR3 spans 15 amino acids. V shed 5 bases and J 7 bases; nucleotides not matched to a gene: 10. This chain's CDR3 is CASSTRQGAAGTQYF. The DNA for the CDR3 is TGTGCCAGCAGCACTAGACAGGGGGCCGCGGGGACCCAGTACTTC.

The rearrangement uses TRBV28 and TRBJ1-5; no reliable D call. CDR3 size: 16 residues. Germline values: CDR1 MDHEN, CDR2 SYDVKM. V was pared by 5 bases and J by 3 bases, with 17 bases between. CDR3 loop: CASSTLDGLYNQPQHF. The CDR3 DNA reads as TGTGCCAGCAGTACACTGGACGGACTTTACAATCAGCCCCAGCATTTT.